Below, 2 T cell receptor beta chains from the same sample are listed, as sequenced in a study of T cell repertoires in aging, cancer and after chemotherapy. TRB rearrangements spanning V, D and J were amplified using mixed TRB-A/B primers. TCRdb fed the multiplex PCR reads into MiXCR, producing one record per CDR3 protein. The data contain roughly 6,000 distinct CDR3 sequences, under 50% of them singletons. Peripheral blood genomic DNA, not sorted cells or RNA, was the template. The sample consisted of blood. Every receptor here comes from a human donor with a blood cancer.

This clonotype was counted a few times. This chain connects TRBV6-1 to TRBJ1-2; 8 positions match TRBD1. The germline CDR1 and CDR2 sequences are MNHNS and SASEGT. The V gene end was trimmed by 3 bases and the J gene end by 8 bases; junction bases not matched to a gene: 8. This CDR3 is 14 amino acids long. This CDR3 is CASSDRGRGGGYTF. The CDR3, as DNA: TGTGCCAGCAGTGACAGGGGGCGCGGAGGGGGCTACACCTTC.

This clonotype was observed a handful of times. The chain employs TRBV27 and TRBJ2-7; no clear D gene. CDR1 is MNHEY, CDR2 SMNVEV, per germline (reference sequence). Trimming took off 3 bases at V and 6 bases at J, with 12 bases between the two ends. The CDR3 is made up of 13 amino acids. CDR3 sequence: CASSFGPRLEQYF. DNA for the CDR3: TGTGCCAGCAGTTTCGGACCTCGGCTCGAGCAGTACTTC.